The 21 T cell receptor beta chains reported below all come from one sample, sequenced in a study of cytomegalovirus exposure and HLA in healthy donors. PCR employed 60 Vbeta and 13 Jbeta primers. Some clones are missing from TCRdb's copy, which holds only in-frame ones; the method was immunoSEQ multiplex PCR. The table includes 150,000 or so clones, roughly four fifths detected once. The specimen sequenced was PBMCs. The receptor set was obtained from a man in his forties or fifties in good health and CMV-seronegative.

This clone has a handful of counts. The chain links TRBV14 to TRBJ2-1; 8 nucleotides align to TRBD2. CDR1 and CDR2 from the germline V gene are SGHDN and FVKESK. The V gene end was trimmed by 1 base and the J gene end by 4 bases; junction bases not matched to a gene: 6. The CDR3 length is 16 residues. The CDR3 protein is CASSQGPGGNYNEQFF. The CDR3, as DNA: TGTGCCAGCAGCCAAGGACCGGGAGGGAATTACAATGAGCAGTTCTTC.

This clone was counted a single time. The J gene is TRBJ2-2, the V gene TRBV9, with 13 positions matching TRBD2. The CDR3 covers 18 residues. Germline CDR1 SGDLS, CDR2 YYNGEE. V lost 3 bases, J lost 1 base, and 6 bases stayed unmatched. Here the CDR3 reads CASSATGTSGKNTGELFF. The CDR3 DNA sequence: TGTGCCAGCAGCGCAACTGGGACTAGCGGGAAGAACACCGGGGAGCTGTTTTTT. Complete variable domain (other parts from reference TRBV9 and TRBJ2-2): DSGVTQTPKHLITATGQRVTLRCSPRSGDLSVYWYQQSLDQGLQFLIQYYNGEERAKGNILERFSAQQFPDLHSELNLSSLELGDSALYFCASSATGTSGKNTGELFFGEGSRLTVL.

This chain uses TRBV4-1 with TRBJ1-5, with D possibly being TRBD1 (5 bases). The CDR3 length is 17 residues. V was cut by 1 base and J by 2 bases, with 15 bases left in between. CDR1 and CDR2 (germline): MGHRA, YSYEKL. The CDR3 bases are TGCGCCAGCAGCCAAGCCCCAGGGAGGGGCGGCAATCAGCCCCAGCATTTT. This sequence encodes CASSQAPGRGGNQPQHF.

This rearrangement joins TRBV7-2 to TRBJ1-1; 8 nucleotides align to TRBD1. The CDR3 is 18 residues long. Germline trimming cut 4 bases from V and 4 bases from J; bases unmatched to any gene: 17. Germline CDR1 SGHTA, CDR2 FQGNSA. CDR3 sequence: CASSYRSGQGRRATEAFF. The DNA for the CDR3 is TGTGCCAGCAGCTACAGGTCCGGACAGGGTCGAAGGGCCACTGAAGCTTTCTTT.

The chain employs TRBV27 and TRBJ2-5; weak D call: TRBD1 (6 bases). Germline loops: CDR1 MNHEY, CDR2 SMNVEV (reference sequence). Trimming left V 6 bases short and J 1 base short, with 12 bases between. This CDR3 spans 14 amino acids. The CDR3 spells CASSLRDTQETQYF. The CDR3 DNA is TGTGCCAGCAGCCTTCGGGACACCCAAGAGACCCAGTACTTC.

The chain recombines TRBV5-4 with TRBJ2-5; weak D call: TRBD1 (6 bases). The CDR3 contains 14 residues. Trimming cost V 4 bases and J 2 bases, with 12 bases left between them. The germline V gene has CDR1 SGHNT and CDR2 YYREEE (reference sequence). CDR3 sequence (DNA): TGTGCCAGCAGCCAAACAGGGTATCAAGAGACCCAGTACTTC. Amino acid sequence: CASSQTGYQETQYF.

J is TRBJ1-1 and V is TRBV11-2; a weak D match, TRBD1 (5 bases). The V end was cut by 6 bases, the J end by 0 bases, with 11 bases between. The CDR3 has 14 amino acids. CDR1 is SGHAT, CDR2 FQNNGV, per germline. CDR3 sequence: CASRLGTLNTEAFF. The CDR3 DNA sequence: TGTGCCAGCAGGCTAGGGACTTTGAACACTGAAGCTTTCTTT.

The rearrangement joins TRBV5-6 to TRBJ1-3; no reliable D call. Germline CDR1 reads SGHDT; CDR2 reads YYEEEE. Deletions cut 2 bases from V and 0 bases from J, with 6 bases between. This CDR3 comprises 14 residues. The CDR3, as DNA: TGTGCCAGCAGCTTAACAGCCTCTGGAAACACCATATATTTT. Encoded protein: CASSLTASGNTIYF.

The chain employs TRBV7-2 and TRBJ2-3, with TRBD1 matching 7 bases. The V gene's germline CDR1 is SGHTA and CDR2 FQGNSA. The CDR3 totals 16 residues. The junction had 8 bases not matched to a gene; V was cut back by 1 base and J by 4 bases. The CDR3 spells CASSLVAGGVADTQYF. The CDR3 coding sequence is TGTGCCAGCAGCTTAGTTGCAGGGGGTGTAGCAGATACGCAGTATTTT.

This clone has more than one count but fewer than ten. The J gene is TRBJ2-4, the V gene TRBV19; 7 bases fit TRBD1. The junction had 13 bases not matched to a gene; V was cut back by 5 bases and J by 3 bases. The CDR3 runs 17 residues. Germline V gives CDR1 LNHDA, CDR2 SQIVND (reference sequence). The CDR3 is CASSDLRDSHYKNIQYF. CDR3 sequence (DNA): TGTGCCAGTAGTGACCTCCGGGACAGCCATTACAAAAACATTCAGTACTTC.

The J gene is TRBJ2-1, the V gene TRBV7-8; D unclear. Germline CDR1 reads SGHVS; CDR2 reads FQNEAQ. The CDR3 contains 11 residues. The V end was cut by 5 bases, the J end by 7 bases, with 6 bases between. The CDR3 sequence is CASSPSNEQFF. CDR3 nucleotides: TGTGCCAGCAGCCCCAGTAATGAGCAGTTCTTC. The whole variable domain, remainder taken from reference TRBV7-8 and TRBJ2-1, is GAGVSQSPRYKVAKRGQDVALRCDPISGHVSLFWYQQALGQGPEFLTYFQNEAQLDKSGLPSDRFFAERPEGSVSTLKIQRTQQEDSAVYLCASSPSNEQFFGPGTRLTVL.

The chain employs TRBV7-3 and TRBJ2-7; 8 nucleotides agree with TRBD1. Germline trimming cut 2 bases from V and 2 bases from J; bases unmatched to any gene: 8. CDR3 length: 16 residues. Germline V lookup: CDR1 SGHTA, CDR2 FQGTGA. The CDR3 DNA reads as TGTGCCAGCAGCTTATCTCGGACAGGGAGCGCCTACGAGCAGTACTTC. Its translation is CASSLSRTGSAYEQYF.

The chain has TRBV29-1 and TRBJ1-2, with TRBD1 as a possible D gene (6 bases). The ends were cut back, 6 bases at V and 7 bases at J, with 21 bases in the middle. This CDR3 has 14 residues. The germline gives CDR1 SQVTM, CDR2 ANQGSEA. Written as DNA, the CDR3 is TGCAGCGTACTACAGGGTTTTGGGTTAGTTGGCTACACCTTC. Translation gives CSVLQGFGLVGYTF.

This clone was counted a few times. The chain has TRBV6-1 and TRBJ1-2; 10 bases agree with TRBD1. Trimming removed 5 bases from V and 7 bases from J; junction bases left unmatched: 7. CDR3 length equals 14 residues. Germline values: CDR1 MNHNS, CDR2 SASEGT. CDR3 in amino acids: CASSRRQGARGYTF. Here the CDR3 DNA reads TGTGCCAGCAGTCGACGACAGGGGGCGCGTGGCTACACCTTC.

This chain links TRBV30 with TRBJ2-7; 9 positions match TRBD2. The CDR3 consists of 16 residues. V lost 4 bases and J lost 0; bases outside the gene matches: 10. CDR1 is GTSNPN, CDR2 SVGIG, per germline (reference sequence). This CDR3 reads CAWNQPGLAFSYEQYF. CDR3 DNA: TGTGCCTGGAACCAACCGGGACTAGCCTTCTCCTACGAGCAGTACTTC.

The gene calls are TRBV4-1 and TRBJ1-5, with D uncertain. The CDR3 runs to 15 residues. CDR1 is MGHRA, CDR2 YSYEKL, per germline. Trimming stripped 1 base from V and 1 base from J, with 8 bases between. The CDR3 DNA follows: TGCGCCAGCAGCCAAGTGTCCCGGAGCAATCAGCCCCAGCATTTT. Translated: CASSQVSRSNQPQHF.

The gene calls are TRBV4-2 and TRBJ2-4, with a weak D call TRBD2 (6 bases). V lost 3 bases to trimming and J lost 8 bases, with 14 bases between them. The CDR3 has 14 amino acids. CDR1 and CDR2 (germline): LGHNA, YNFKEQ. In nucleotides, the CDR3 is TGTGCCAGCAGCCAGGTAGCGGCCCGGGACATTCAGTACTTC. This translates into CASSQVAARDIQYF.

This clone was seen a single time. V and J are TRBV29-1 and TRBJ2-3, with a weak D call TRBD1 (6 bases). CDR1 and CDR2 (germline): SQVTM, ANQGSEA. The V gene lost 3 bases and the J gene lost 1 base, with 11 bases spanning the gap. The CDR3 spans 14 residues. This CDR3 reads CSVDRGRGTDTQYF. The CDR3 DNA reads TGCAGCGTTGACAGGGGAAGGGGCACAGATACGCAGTATTTT.

The chain couples TRBV15 to TRBJ2-7; 9 nucleotides align to TRBD2. The CDR3 extends over 16 amino acids. V gave up 0 bases and J gave up 4 bases; unmatched junction bases: 7. Germline V gives CDR1 LNHNV, CDR2 YYDKDF (reference sequence). The CDR3 reads CATSRDGGSGGYEQYF. Written as DNA, the CDR3 is TGTGCCACCAGCAGAGATGGAGGTAGCGGGGGATACGAGCAGTACTTC.

The gene calls are TRBV5-6 and TRBJ2-7; a possible D gene is TRBD1 (5 bases). The CDR3 extends over 13 amino acids. The ends were cut back, 0 bases at V and 6 bases at J, with 10 bases in the middle. CDR1 is SGHDT and CDR2 is YYEEEE in the germline V gene. CDR3 bases: TGTGCCAGCAGCTTGGGCAGGGTAGGCGAGCAGTACTTC. As protein: CASSLGRVGEQYF.

This clone was detected once. The rearrangement links TRBV10-2 to TRBJ2-1; 11 nucleotides agree with TRBD2. The germline gives CDR1 WSHSY, CDR2 SAAADI. V shed 6 bases, J shed 6 bases, and the junction held 4 bases outside the gene matches. The CDR3 consists of 14 residues. CDR3 in amino acids: CASSPLAGVNEQFF. The DNA for the CDR3 is TGCGCCAGCAGCCCACTAGCGGGAGTCAATGAGCAGTTCTTC.